This T cell receptor (beta chain) was documented in a study of shared clonotypes between healthy human individuals. The authors' processing: ImmunoSEQ only sent back junction sequences with no quality scores, so filtering was done differently. Profiled with immunoSEQ multiplex PCR; TCRdb holds only in-frame clones, not every one. D and trimming were read from the DNA, whereas the V and J calls and clone size are those reported in that table. The sample lists 2 million to 2.5 million clones, 85% to 95% seen once, with about 0.41% in the top ten. With V trimmed by 2 bases and J by 0 bases, 7 bases remained unmatched. CDR1 and CDR2 from the germline V gene are SGHRS and YFSETQ. The CDR3 runs 17 residues.

The chain employs TRBV5-1 and TRBJ2-7; 11 bases match TRBD2. The source material was naive CD4+ T cells from PBMCs. Subset given: CD45RA+ positively selected. This TCR was sampled from a young man in good health. Some clones in this sample may be carry-over from other donors' samples. This CDR3 is CASSLGLAGSSSYEQYF. CDR3 nucleotide sequence: TGCGCCAGCAGCTTAGGACTAGCGGGCAGTAGCTCCTACGAGCAGTACTTC.